This T cell receptor beta chain was obtained from a study of somatic mutations in cytotoxic T cells in rheumatoid arthritis. The table came from immunoSEQ multiplex PCR; TCRdb's copy has only in-frame clones and leaves some out. The sample gives approximately 8,600 clones, about 71% of which show up once; around 36% is in the top ten. V dropped 5 bases and J dropped 1 base, with 17 bases sitting between them. This CDR3 contains 16 residues. Germline V gene sequence: CDR1 SNHLY, CDR2 FYNNEI. The receptor comes from a woman in her forties or fifties in good health. Sequenced sample: CD8+ T cells sorted from blood. The chain carries TRBV2 and TRBJ1-1; D not resolved. CDR3 region: CASSTSGNLWNTEAFF. CDR3 coding DNA: TGTGCCAGCAGTACCTCGGGTAACCTCTGGAACACTGAAGCTTTCTTT.